The rows below give T cell receptor beta chains drawn from one sample of a study of blood T cell repertoires in COVID-19. Sequencing used immunoSEQ multiplex PCR; TCRdb keeps in-frame clones, though not all of them. The sample lists more than 90,000 clones; roughly 80% were seen once. The sample taken for sequencing was peripheral blood. Receptors were obtained from a man older than 75 with acute or convalescent COVID-19. CDR3s include the opening cysteine and the closing phenylalanine or tryptophan. The order of the fields is CDR3 protein, CDR3 DNA, V gene, D gene, J gene, CDR3 length, clone size. D genes are given only for firm matches. Expanded clones get a size class; other rows say once, few or many, or leave the size out.

cdr3_aa: CASSSSFRGSGNTIYF
cdr3_nt: TGTGCCAGCAGCTCATCATTCAGGGGATCCGGAAACACCATATATTTT
v_call: TRBV5-6
d_call: .
j_call: TRBJ1-3
cdr3_length: 16
clone_size: .

cdr3_aa: CASSIQLAGVPNEQFF
cdr3_nt: TGTGCCAGCAGTATTCAACTAGCGGGAGTCCCGAATGAGCAGTTCTTC
v_call: TRBV9
d_call: TRBD2
j_call: TRBJ2-1
cdr3_length: 16
clone_size: once

cdr3_aa: CASRESSGFNQPQHF
cdr3_nt: TGCGCCAGCAGAGAGTCTTCCGGTTTCAATCAGCCCCAGCATTTT
v_call: TRBV5-1
d_call: .
j_call: TRBJ1-5
cdr3_length: 15
clone_size: .

cdr3_aa: CASSLAGTGSYEQYF
cdr3_nt: TGTGCCAGCAGCTTGGCCGGGACAGGATCCTACGAGCAGTACTTC
v_call: TRBV5-5
d_call: TRBD1
j_call: TRBJ2-7
cdr3_length: 15
clone_size: .

cdr3_aa: CASKNPETAF
cdr3_nt: TGTGCCAGCAAGAACCCCGAGACAGCCTTC
v_call: TRBV2
d_call: .
j_call: TRBJ1-2
cdr3_length: 10
clone_size: .

cdr3_aa: CASAGGYEQYF
cdr3_nt: TGTGCCAGCGCGGGGGGATACGAGCAGTACTTC
v_call: TRBV6-5
d_call: TRBD2
j_call: TRBJ2-7
cdr3_length: 11
clone_size: .

cdr3_aa: CASKRYSPAPSSRGGGTEAFF
cdr3_nt: TGTGCCAGTAAGAGGTACAGCCCAGCGCCTTCAAGTCGCGGGGGAGGGACTGAAGCTTTCTTT
v_call: TRBV19
d_call: .
j_call: TRBJ1-1
cdr3_length: 21
clone_size: few

cdr3_aa: CASSSGLTEQYF
cdr3_nt: TGTGCCAGCAGTTCGGGACTAACCGAGCAGTACTTC
v_call: TRBV28
d_call: TRBD2
j_call: TRBJ2-7
cdr3_length: 12
clone_size: .

cdr3_aa: CASSRKTPEAPLHF
cdr3_nt: TGTGCCAGCAGCCGAAAGACTCCCGAAGCACCCCTCCACTTT
v_call: TRBV6-5
d_call: .
j_call: TRBJ1-6
cdr3_length: 14
clone_size: .

cdr3_aa: CASSLHQGGTEAFF
cdr3_nt: TGCGCCAGCAGCTTGCATCAGGGGGGCACTGAAGCTTTCTTT
v_call: TRBV5-1
d_call: TRBD1
j_call: TRBJ1-1
cdr3_length: 14
clone_size: .

cdr3_aa: CASWSGGGPYEQYF
cdr3_nt: TGTGCCAGTTGGTCCGGGGGGGGTCCCTACGAGCAGTACTTC
v_call: TRBV28
d_call: TRBD2
j_call: TRBJ2-7
cdr3_length: 14
clone_size: .

cdr3_aa: CASSIVGGGYTF
cdr3_nt: TGTGCCAGTAGTATAGTCGGCGGTGGCTACACCTTC
v_call: TRBV19
d_call: .
j_call: TRBJ1-2
cdr3_length: 12
clone_size: .

cdr3_aa: CASSEALGRGYTF
cdr3_nt: TGTGCCAGCAGTGAAGCCTTAGGGAGGGGCTACACCTTC
v_call: TRBV6-1
d_call: .
j_call: TRBJ1-2
cdr3_length: 13
clone_size: .

cdr3_aa: CASSSGGAGSYEQYF
cdr3_nt: TGTGCCAGCAGCTCCGGGGGGGCCGGCTCCTACGAGCAGTACTTC
v_call: TRBV7-2
d_call: TRBD2
j_call: TRBJ2-7
cdr3_length: 15
clone_size: .

cdr3_aa: CASSPQEAYTDTQYF
cdr3_nt: TGTGCCAGCAGCCCCCAGGAGGCCTACACAGATACGCAGTATTTT
v_call: TRBV6-5
d_call: .
j_call: TRBJ2-3
cdr3_length: 15
clone_size: .

cdr3_aa: CASSSGLAGSQETQYF
cdr3_nt: TGTGCCAGCAGCTCGGGACTAGCGGGGTCCCAAGAGACCCAGTACTTC
v_call: TRBV7-2
d_call: TRBD2
j_call: TRBJ2-5
cdr3_length: 16
clone_size: .

cdr3_aa: CASKQGHQPQHF
cdr3_nt: TGTGCCAGCAAGCAGGGGCATCAGCCCCAGCATTTT
v_call: TRBV27
d_call: .
j_call: TRBJ1-5
cdr3_length: 12
clone_size: .

cdr3_aa: CASSLRQGAPGLGQYF
cdr3_nt: TGTGCCAGCAGTTTACGACAGGGGGCGCCGGGGTTGGGGCAGTACTTC
v_call: TRBV28
d_call: TRBD1
j_call: TRBJ2-7
cdr3_length: 16
clone_size: .

cdr3_aa: CASSPGQHEQYF
cdr3_nt: TGTGCCAGTAGTCCCGGACAGCACGAGCAGTACTTC
v_call: TRBV19
d_call: .
j_call: TRBJ2-7
cdr3_length: 12
clone_size: .

cdr3_aa: CASSSTREGEQFF
cdr3_nt: TGTGCCAGCAGCTCAACTAGGGAGGGTGAGCAGTTCTTC
v_call: TRBV5-4
d_call: TRBD2
j_call: TRBJ2-1
cdr3_length: 13
clone_size: .

cdr3_aa: CASSLSRVATNEKLFF
cdr3_nt: TGTGCCAGCAGTTTATCGAGGGTTGCAACTAATGAAAAACTGTTTTTT
v_call: TRBV27
d_call: .
j_call: TRBJ1-4
cdr3_length: 16
clone_size: .

cdr3_aa: CARSLSLGIGGGNSPLHF
cdr3_nt: TGTGCCAGAAGCTTGTCGCTTGGGATAGGAGGTGGCAATTCACCCCTCCACTTT
v_call: TRBV5-3
d_call: .
j_call: TRBJ1-6
cdr3_length: 18
clone_size: few

cdr3_aa: CASTPGQTLPTEAFF
cdr3_nt: TGCGCCAGCACCCCAGGGCAGACATTGCCCACTGAAGCTTTCTTT
v_call: TRBV4-1
d_call: .
j_call: TRBJ1-1
cdr3_length: 15
clone_size: .

cdr3_aa: CASSPGLANNEQFF
cdr3_nt: TGTGCCAGCTCACCAGGGCTAGCGAATAATGAGCAGTTCTTC
v_call: TRBV18
d_call: .
j_call: TRBJ2-1
cdr3_length: 14
clone_size: .

cdr3_aa: CASSQDWGVAFF
cdr3_nt: TGCGCCAGCAGCCAAGATTGGGGGGTCGCTTTCTTT
v_call: TRBV4-3
d_call: .
j_call: TRBJ1-1
cdr3_length: 12
clone_size: .

cdr3_aa: CASSPGISRGETQYF
cdr3_nt: TGTGCCAGTAGTCCCGGGATCTCAAGGGGGGAGACCCAGTACTTC
v_call: TRBV19
d_call: .
j_call: TRBJ2-5
cdr3_length: 15
clone_size: .

cdr3_aa: CASSRGQGSGYTF
cdr3_nt: TGTGCCAGCAGCCGGGGACAGGGGTCTGGCTACACCTTC
v_call: TRBV3-1/TRBV3-2
d_call: TRBD1
j_call: TRBJ1-2
cdr3_length: 13
clone_size: many

cdr3_aa: CASSRGGTGGAGTEAFF
cdr3_nt: TGTGCCAGCTCACGCGGAGGGACAGGGGGCGCAGGCACTGAAGCTTTCTTT
v_call: TRBV18
d_call: TRBD1
j_call: TRBJ1-1
cdr3_length: 17
clone_size: once

cdr3_aa: CASSPFSQLNTEAFF
cdr3_nt: TGTGCCAGCAGCCCCTTCTCCCAGTTGAACACTGAAGCTTTCTTT
v_call: TRBV7-2
d_call: .
j_call: TRBJ1-1
cdr3_length: 15
clone_size: few

cdr3_aa: CASSTGLATPQYF
cdr3_nt: TGTGCCAGCAGTACGGGACTAGCAACGCCCCAGTACTTC
v_call: TRBV7-2
d_call: TRBD2
j_call: TRBJ2-5
cdr3_length: 13
clone_size: .

cdr3_aa: CASSIGNSNYGYTF
cdr3_nt: TGTGCCAGTAGTATAGGGAACAGTAACTATGGCTACACCTTC
v_call: TRBV19
d_call: .
j_call: TRBJ1-2
cdr3_length: 14
clone_size: .

cdr3_aa: CASSQDSTGRFYEQYF
cdr3_nt: TGCGCCAGCAGCCAAGATAGTACAGGGAGATTCTACGAGCAGTACTTC
v_call: TRBV4-3
d_call: .
j_call: TRBJ2-7
cdr3_length: 16
clone_size: .

cdr3_aa: CASPGDRGISGNQPQHF
cdr3_nt: TGTGCCAGCCCCGGGGACAGGGGAATTTCGGGCAATCAGCCCCAGCATTTT
v_call: TRBV5-8
d_call: TRBD1
j_call: TRBJ1-5
cdr3_length: 17
clone_size: .

cdr3_aa: CASRPGLASDTQYF
cdr3_nt: TGTGCCAGCAGGCCGGGACTAGCCTCAGATACGCAGTATTTT
v_call: TRBV6-6
d_call: TRBD2
j_call: TRBJ2-3
cdr3_length: 14
clone_size: .

cdr3_aa: CASSSAGISNEQFF
cdr3_nt: TGTGCCAGCAGCTCCGCCGGGATTTCCAATGAGCAGTTCTTC
v_call: TRBV11-2
d_call: .
j_call: TRBJ2-1
cdr3_length: 14
clone_size: .

cdr3_aa: CASSRETGGYQPQHF
cdr3_nt: TGTGCCAGCAGCCGCGAGACAGGGGGCTATCAGCCCCAGCATTTT
v_call: TRBV11-2
d_call: TRBD1
j_call: TRBJ1-5
cdr3_length: 15
clone_size: .

cdr3_aa: CASSLWSGVSYEQYF
cdr3_nt: TGCGCCAGCAGCTTGTGGAGCGGGGTCTCCTACGAGCAGTACTTC
v_call: TRBV5-1
d_call: TRBD2
j_call: TRBJ2-7
cdr3_length: 15
clone_size: once

cdr3_aa: CASSLGQDYEQYF
cdr3_nt: TGTGCCAGCAGCCTCGGACAGGACTACGAGCAGTACTTC
v_call: TRBV7-2
d_call: TRBD1
j_call: TRBJ2-7
cdr3_length: 13
clone_size: .

cdr3_aa: CASSLGLAGSDTQYF
cdr3_nt: TGTGCCAGTAGCCTGGGACTAGCGGGGTCAGATACGCAGTATTTT
v_call: TRBV19
d_call: TRBD2
j_call: TRBJ2-3
cdr3_length: 15
clone_size: .

cdr3_aa: CASSLKDSPRNSPLHF
cdr3_nt: TGTGCCAGCAGTTTAAAGGACTCGCCGAGGAATTCACCCCTCCACTTT
v_call: TRBV27
d_call: .
j_call: TRBJ1-6
cdr3_length: 16
clone_size: few

cdr3_aa: CASSERQGVSYGYTF
cdr3_nt: TGTGCCAGCAGTGAAAGACAGGGTGTAAGCTATGGCTACACCTTC
v_call: TRBV6-1
d_call: TRBD1
j_call: TRBJ1-2
cdr3_length: 15
clone_size: .